This entry lists 26 T cell receptor beta chains sequenced from one sample in a study of identical twins. TCRdb itself ran the 5' RACE reads through MiXCR, one entry per CDR3 protein. In the table there are 1.5 million to 2 million distinct CDR3 sequences, 25% to 35% of which are singletons. Sequences were obtained from cord blood. Receptors originate from a newborn girl in good health.

This chain joins TRBV27 and TRBJ2-7; D might be TRBD1 (6 bases). V lost 10 bases and J 2 bases, leaving 15 bases between the germline ends. CDR1 is MNHEY, CDR2 SMNVEV, per germline (reference sequence). The CDR3 is 13 amino acids. CDR3 bases: TGTGCCATCATTAGGACAGCAACCTACGAGCAGTACTTC. This sequence encodes CAIIRTATYEQYF.

This sequence joins TRBV7-8 and TRBJ2-7, with D unresolved. Trimming took off 1 base at V and 4 bases at J, with 11 bases between the two ends. The CDR3 contains 14 residues. Germline-derived CDR1 and CDR2 are SGHVS and FQNEAQ. CDR3 residues: CASSLEPPKYEQYF. In DNA form, the CDR3 reads TGTGCCAGCAGCTTAGAACCGCCAAAGTACGAGCAGTACTTC.

V is TRBV20-1 and J is TRBJ2-3; perhaps D is TRBD1 or TRBD2 (6 bases each). The germline V gene encodes CDR1 DFQATT and CDR2 SNEGSKA (reference sequence). CDR3 length equals 15 residues. V dropped 0 bases and J dropped 5 bases, with 15 bases sitting between them. CDR3 region: CSARDLKGEVDTQYF. In DNA form, the CDR3 reads TGCAGTGCTAGAGATCTTAAGGGGGAGGTAGATACGCAGTATTTT.

The chain recombines TRBV12-3 or TRBV12-4 with TRBJ1-4; 7 positions match TRBD1. There are 17 residues in the CDR3. V trimming: 2 bases; J trimming: 7 bases; junction bases outside the gene matches: 13. CDR3 region: CASSLPQTGILGEKLFF. As DNA, the CDR3 is TGTGCCAGCAGTTTACCTCAGACAGGGATCTTAGGTGAAAAACTGTTTTTT.

This clonotype showed up many times. The rearrangement joins TRBV11-2 to TRBJ2-3, with D unresolved. Between the trimmed V and J ends, which lost 0 bases and 0 bases, there was a span of 7 bases. This CDR3 spans 15 amino acids. Germline values: CDR1 SGHAT, CDR2 FQNNGV. DNA of the CDR3: TGTGCCAGCAGCTTAGAGCCCTCTAGCACAGATACGCAGTATTTT. Translated: CASSLEPSSTDTQYF.

This chain uses TRBV20-1 with TRBJ1-5; D is uncertain. The germline V gene has CDR1 DFQATT and CDR2 SNEGSKA (reference sequence). The V end was cut by 3 bases, the J end by 1 base, with 13 bases between. This CDR3 region has 15 residues. The CDR3 DNA reads as TGCAGTGCTAGCCGCATGGGCAGGAGCAATCAGCCCCAGCATTTT. Translation gives CSASRMGRSNQPQHF.

The chain has TRBV3-1 and TRBJ1-1, with TRBD1 matching 7 bases. The V segment lost 0 bases and the J segment 1 base; nucleotides outside the gene matches: 5. From germline, CDR1 is LGHDT and CDR2 YNNKEL (reference sequence). There are 16 residues in the CDR3. CDR3 sequence (DNA): TGTGCCAGCAGCCAAGAGGGTAGGGGGCGGAACACTGAAGCTTTCTTT. It specifies CASSQEGRGRNTEAFF.

This clonotype occurred a few times. The chain recombines TRBV7-9 with TRBJ1-4; no clear D. The V gene's germline CDR1 is SEHNR and CDR2 FQNEAQ (reference sequence). This CDR3 is 13 amino acids long. The germline V and J ends were trimmed by 2 bases and 8 bases, with 9 bases remaining between them. Here the CDR3 DNA reads TGTGCCAGCAGCTTACCGGGGTCCGAAAAACTGTTTTTT. Encoded protein: CASSLPGSEKLFF.

This chain joins TRBV3-1 and TRBJ2-4, with D possibly TRBD1 on 5 matching bases. CDR3 size: 17 residues. The V gene lost 0 bases and the J gene lost 13 bases, with 25 bases spanning the gap. The germline V gene has CDR1 LGHDT and CDR2 YNNKEL (reference sequence). The CDR3 loop is CASSQDSRAQYQEAQYF. The CDR3 DNA reads TGTGCCAGCAGCCAAGATTCCAGGGCGCAGTACCAAGAGGCCCAGTACTTC. Drawing the rest from reference TRBV3-1 and TRBJ2-4, the complete variable domain is DTAVSQTPKYLVTQMGNDKSIKCEQNLGHDTMYWYKQDSKKFLKIMFSYNNKELIINETVPNRFSPKSPDKAHLNLHINSLELGDSAVYFCASSQDSRAQYQEAQYFGAGTRLSVL.

V and J are TRBV20-1 and TRBJ2-7; D is perhaps TRBD1 (5 bases). This CDR3 region has 11 residues. CDR1 and CDR2 (germline): DFQATT, SNEGSKA (reference sequence). V was shortened by 5 bases and J by 2 bases, with 7 bases between the two germline ends. CDR3 bases: TGCAGTGCTCCCAGGGCCTACGAGCAGTACTTC. Translated, it gives CSAPRAYEQYF.

This chain connects TRBV4-1 to TRBJ2-4; D is tentatively TRBD1 or TRBD2 (5 bases each). Germline V gene data show CDR1 as MGHRA and CDR2 as YSYEKL. Trimming pared 5 bases from V and 13 bases from J, leaving 27 bases between. The CDR3 length is 16 residues. This CDR3 reads CASSSIGAREYNEQYF. The CDR3 DNA reads as TGCGCCAGCAGCTCTATAGGGGCTCGGGAATACAATGAGCAGTACTTC.

The V and J genes are TRBV27 and TRBJ1-1; 7 bases are shared with TRBD1. Germline-derived CDR1 and CDR2 are MNHEY and SMNVEV (reference sequence). V dropped 1 base and J dropped 0; count of bases not matched to a gene: 11. This CDR3 region has 18 residues. Written as DNA, the CDR3 is TGTGCCAGCAGTTTATTACGACAGGGTAGGACGATGAACACTGAAGCTTTCTTT. Its translation is CASSLLRQGRTMNTEAFF.

Many counts were recorded for this clonotype. The genes are TRBV4-1 and TRBJ2-3; D ambiguous. Germline CDR1 is MGHRA and CDR2 is YSYEKL. Trimming stripped 2 bases from V and 5 bases from J, with 17 bases between. The length of the CDR3 is 16 residues. The CDR3 DNA is TGCGCCAGCAGCCAACCAAGCCATGGATGGGTAGATACGCAGTATTTT. This codes for CASSQPSHGWVDTQYF.

This clonotype was seen more than once but under ten times. This sequence joins TRBV20-1 and TRBJ2-3; D perhaps matches TRBD2 (5 bases). Trimming took 3 bases from V and 7 from J, leaving 17 bases between them. There are 14 residues in the CDR3. The germline V gene encodes CDR1 DFQATT and CDR2 SNEGSKA (reference sequence). CDR3 protein: CSASDRTRPNTQYF. CDR3 bases: TGCAGTGCTAGTGATCGGACTCGTCCAAATACGCAGTATTTT.

This clonotype came up a few times. The chain links TRBV29-1 to TRBJ1-2, with unresolved D. This CDR3 has 12 amino acids. Deletions cut 7 bases from V and 1 base from J, with 10 bases between. The V gene's germline CDR1 is SQVTM and CDR2 ANQGSEA. This CDR3 reads CSAERYNYGYTF. For the CDR3, the DNA is TGCAGCGCAGAGAGGTATAACTATGGCTACACCTTC.

There are many counts of this clonotype. The genes are TRBV20-1 and TRBJ2-1, with 8 nucleotides matching TRBD2. The CDR3 is 15 amino acids. Germline values: CDR1 DFQATT, CDR2 SNEGSKA (reference sequence). Trimming at V came to 5 bases and at J to 0 bases, leaving 6 bases not matched to a gene. Written as DNA, the CDR3 is TGCAGTGCTCGGATAGCGGGGAGCTCCTACAATGAGCAGTTCTTC. This codes for CSARIAGSSYNEQFF.

The chain combines TRBV20-1 with TRBJ2-6; TRBD1 matches at 9 bases. V shed 5 bases and J 4 bases; nucleotides not matched to a gene: 3. The CDR3 loop spans 14 amino acids. Germline lookup yields CDR1 DFQATT and CDR2 SNEGSKA (reference sequence). CDR3 sequence (DNA): TGCAGTGCTCACAGGGGGCAAGGGGCCAACGTCCTGACTTTC. This translates into CSAHRGQGANVLTF.

This rearrangement joins TRBV7-2 to TRBJ2-5, with D perhaps given as TRBD1 or TRBD2 (6 bases each). Germline values: CDR1 SGHTA, CDR2 FQGNSA. The CDR3 totals 15 residues. V gave up 4 bases and J gave up 0 bases, with 12 bases separating them. The CDR3 sequence: CASSSGGPYQETQYF. The CDR3 DNA reads TGTGCCAGCAGCTCCGGGGGCCCGTACCAAGAGACCCAGTACTTC.

The CDR3 DNA reads TGTGCCACCAGTGATCCGTTTTTCGGTAGCAATGAGCAGTTCTTC. It translates to CATSDPFFGSNEQFF. The chain recombines TRBV24-1 with TRBJ2-1; D gene ambiguous. Between the trimmed V and J ends, which lost 3 bases and 6 bases, there was a span of 14 bases. The germline gives CDR1 KGHDR, CDR2 SFDVKD. The CDR3 is 15 residues long.

The rearrangement links TRBV5-1 to TRBJ2-5, with 8 bases lining up with TRBD1. This CDR3 comprises 15 residues. CDR1 SGHRS and CDR2 YFSETQ come from the germline V gene. J gave up 11 bases and V 4 bases, and 16 bases lay outside the gene matches. CDR3 sequence reads: CASSRTGLTYNEQYF. The CDR3 DNA is TGCGCCAGCAGCCGGACAGGGTTGACCTACAATGAGCAGTACTTC.

The chain uses TRBV20-1 and TRBJ2-3; D might be TRBD2 (6 bases). The CDR3 totals 14 residues. Trimming took off 1 base at V and 6 bases at J, with 14 bases between the two ends. Germline CDR1 and CDR2: DFQATT and SNEGSKA (reference sequence). CDR3 protein: CSARGGTPRDTQYF. CDR3 DNA: TGCAGTGCTAGAGGAGGGACTCCGCGGGATACGCAGTATTTT.

The V call is TRBV20-1, the J call TRBJ2-1; D gene uncertain. From germline, CDR1 is DFQATT and CDR2 SNEGSKA (reference sequence). The CDR3 covers 12 residues. The V gene lost 3 bases and the J gene lost 9 bases, with 12 bases spanning the gap. The CDR3 reads CSARGSVAEQFF. DNA for the CDR3: TGCAGTGCTAGGGGGTCTGTCGCTGAGCAGTTCTTC.

This clonotype was counted a few times. The chain links TRBV20-1 to TRBJ2-1; 7 bases agree with TRBD2. The trim removed 1 base at V and 9 bases at J, leaving 12 bases unmatched. The CDR3 sequence is 15 residues long. Germline V lookup: CDR1 DFQATT, CDR2 SNEGSKA (reference sequence). CDR3 residues: CSARANSGTKGEQFF. CDR3 bases: TGCAGTGCTAGAGCTAACTCCGGGACTAAGGGTGAGCAGTTCTTC.

This clonotype was seen a handful of times. This sequence joins TRBV7-2 and TRBJ2-4; D remains unclear. CDR1 is SGHTA and CDR2 is FQGNSA in the germline V gene. Trimming shortened V by 5 bases and J by 7 bases, and 9 bases separated the two germline ends. The CDR3 has 12 residues. The CDR3 DNA reads as TGTGCCAGCAGCCCCAGAGTCAACATTCAGTACTTC. Amino acids: CASSPRVNIQYF.

This clonotype was counted a few times. The rearrangement links TRBV5-1 to TRBJ1-1, with no clear D. The germline gives CDR1 SGHRS, CDR2 YFSETQ. V was clipped by 4 bases and J by 1 base, with 14 bases between them. This CDR3 contains 15 residues. The CDR3 protein is CASSPGRPPNTEAFF. DNA for the CDR3: TGCGCCAGCAGCCCCGGACGGCCGCCGAACACTGAAGCTTTCTTT. Based on the CDR3 plus reference TRBV5-1 and TRBJ1-1, the full variable domain is KAGVTQTPRYLIKTRGQQVTLSCSPISGHRSVSWYQQTPGQGLQFLFEYFSETQRNKGNFPGRFSGRQFSNSRSEMNVSTLELGDSALYLCASSPGRPPNTEAFFGQGTRLTVV.

The chain recombines TRBV4-2 with TRBJ1-1, with 7 bases matching TRBD1. Germline CDR1 reads LGHNA; CDR2 reads YNFKEQ. The CDR3 is 15 amino acids. V was clipped by 3 bases and J by 4 bases; unmatched bases: 8. This CDR3 reads CASSHHGTESTEAFF. The CDR3 DNA sequence: TGTGCCAGCAGCCACCATGGGACAGAGAGCACTGAAGCTTTCTTT.